The 22 T cell receptor beta chains listed next were all sequenced from one sample in a study of T cell changes during pregnancy in multiple sclerosis. Here immunoSEQ multiplex PCR was the method, and the copy in TCRdb shows in-frame clones only, minus some. The sample records tens of thousands of clones, roughly nine tenths being singletons. The sequencing used peripheral blood, collected in the second trimester of pregnancy. The receptors were gathered from a female donor in good health, enrolled as a control in a pregnancy study.

V is TRBV19 and J is TRBJ1-2; no definite D call. The CDR3 sequence is 16 residues long. The germline V gene has CDR1 LNHDA and CDR2 SQIVND (reference sequence). Trimming shortened V by 1 base and J by 2 bases, and 14 bases separated the two germline ends. The CDR3 loop reads CASSIGGRAPNYGYTF. CDR3 coding DNA: TGTGCCAGTAGTATAGGTGGGAGGGCACCGAACTATGGCTACACCTTC.

This clone has just a few counts. The CDR3 here is CASSLGRGATNEKLFF. Written as DNA, the CDR3 is TGTGCCAGCAGCTTAGGTAGAGGAGCAACTAATGAAAAACTGTTTTTT. The chain combines TRBV7-9 with TRBJ1-4; D is undetermined. The V and J ends lost 1 base and 0 bases respectively, with 9 bases between them. Germline V gene lookup returns CDR1 SEHNR and CDR2 FQNEAQ (reference sequence). The CDR3 sequence is 16 residues long.

This chain joins TRBV30 and TRBJ1-6, with 8 bases fitting TRBD1. After removal of 4 bases from V and 10 bases from J, the junction contained 6 bases not matched to a gene. Germline V gene sequence: CDR1 GTSNPN, CDR2 SVGIG (reference sequence). The CDR3 has 13 residues. CDR3 in amino acids: CAWTQGAGSPLHF. CDR3 sequence (DNA): TGTGCCTGGACCCAGGGGGCAGGATCACCCCTCCACTTT.

V and J are TRBV18 and TRBJ1-1; 8 positions agree with TRBD1. The CDR3 runs to 16 residues. Germline V gene sequence: CDR1 KGHSH, CDR2 LQKENI. V dropped 3 bases and J dropped 0; count of bases not matched to a gene: 6. This CDR3 reads CASSPGQVGVNTEAFF. The CDR3 DNA sequence: TGTGCCAGCTCACCGGGACAGGTGGGGGTGAACACTGAAGCTTTCTTT.

This sequence joins TRBV6-1 and TRBJ1-2; weak D call: TRBD1 (6 bases). Looked up from germline, CDR1 is MNHNS and CDR2 is SASEGT. The CDR3 runs 15 residues. V lost 6 bases to trimming and J lost 7 bases, with 21 bases between them. CDR3 sequence reads: CASRLNRAVDSGYTF. CDR3 coding DNA: TGTGCCAGCAGGTTGAACAGGGCGGTGGATTCTGGCTACACCTTC.

A few counts support this clone. The rearrangement links TRBV30 to TRBJ1-6; D perhaps matches TRBD1 (6 bases). V lost 7 bases, J lost 3 bases, and 16 bases lay in between. CDR1 is GTSNPN, CDR2 SVGIG, per germline (reference sequence). CDR3 length equals 15 residues. The chain's CDR3 is CASQGNFDYNSPLHF. The CDR3 DNA sequence: TGTGCCTCCCAGGGGAATTTCGACTATAATTCACCCCTCCACTTT.

The chain is built from TRBV6-6 and TRBJ1-5; TRBD1 is a possible D gene (5 bases). Germline assignment: CDR1 MNHNY and CDR2 SVGAGI (reference sequence). The V end was cut by 8 bases, the J end by 4 bases, with 12 bases between. The CDR3 loop spans 13 amino acids. CDR3 nucleotide sequence: TGTGCCAGCCTCAGGGAGGCGAATCAGCCCCAGCATTTT. Amino acids: CASLREANQPQHF.

The rearrangement links TRBV5-6 to TRBJ2-1, with 7 positions matching TRBD2. The germline V gene has CDR1 SGHDT and CDR2 YYEEEE. Trimming cost V 7 bases and J 7 bases; bases outside gene matches: 14. The CDR3 has 15 residues. The CDR3 nucleotides read TGTGCCAGCGGGCTAGTGGGCGGGAGAGAGAATGAGCAGTTCTTC. Its protein product is CASGLVGGRENEQFF.

The genes are TRBV10-3 and TRBJ2-7; 8 nucleotides match TRBD2. Unmatched junction bases numbered 11, after V lost 11 bases and J lost 2 bases. The CDR3 consists of 14 residues. CDR1 is ENHRY and CDR2 is SYGVKD in the germline V gene. The CDR3 DNA reads TGTGCCTCAAAAGAGGCGGGAGGCCCCTACGAGCAGTACTTC. Its translation: CASKEAGGPYEQYF.

The V gene is TRBV10-2, the J gene TRBJ2-3; 9 positions match TRBD2. CDR1 is WSHSY, CDR2 SAAADI, per germline. This CDR3 is built from 16 residues. The trim removed 3 bases at V and 1 base at J, leaving 5 bases unmatched. Written as DNA, the CDR3 is TGCGCCAGCAGTGATAGAGCGGGGGGTCGCACAGATACGCAGTATTTT. Protein product: CASSDRAGGRTDTQYF.

This clone was observed a single time. Here the CDR3 DNA reads TGTGCCAGCAGTTACGATGACAGCAGCTCCTACGAGCAGTACTTC. Protein product: CASSYDDSSSYEQYF. The genes are TRBV6-5 and TRBJ2-7; tentative D call: TRBD1 (5 bases). CDR1 is MNHEY, CDR2 SVGAGI, per germline. V lost 2 bases to trimming and J lost 0 bases, with 11 bases between them. This CDR3 has 15 residues.

The J gene is TRBJ2-7, the V gene TRBV30, with D perhaps TRBD2 (5 bases). Trimming took off 0 bases at V and 0 bases at J, with 15 bases between the two ends. Germline V lookup: CDR1 GTSNPN, CDR2 SVGIG (reference sequence). This CDR3 is built from 16 residues. The CDR3 here is CAWSVTEGRSSYEQYF. In DNA, the CDR3 is TGTGCCTGGAGTGTAACCGAGGGCCGAAGCTCCTACGAGCAGTACTTC. Full variable domain (remainder filled in from reference TRBV30 and TRBJ2-7): SQTIHQWPATLVQPVGSPLSLECTVEGTSNPNLYWYRQAAGRGLQLLFYSVGIGQISSEVPQNLSASRPQDRQFILSSKKLLLSDSGFYLCAWSVTEGRSSYEQYFGPGTRLTVT.

Here the CDR3 reads CASTREASGVNTGELFF. CDR3 in DNA: TGCGCCAGCACCCGGGAGGCTAGCGGGGTGAACACCGGGGAGCTGTTTTTT. The chain has TRBV5-1 and TRBJ2-2; TRBD2 matches 9 bases. This CDR3 comprises 17 residues. V shed 6 bases and J 1 base; nucleotides not matched to a gene: 10. Germline CDR1 SGHRS, CDR2 YFSETQ.

In its sample, this clone was seen once. This CDR3 is also generated by other DNA sequences in the sample. The chain couples TRBV4-1 to TRBJ2-1; 9 bases align to TRBD2. Per germline, CDR1 MGHRA and CDR2 YSYEKL. The CDR3 has 16 amino acids. With V trimmed by 1 base and J by 8 bases, 9 bases remained unmatched. In DNA, the CDR3 is TGCGCCAGCAGCCAAGGATCCGGGACTAGCATATATGAGCAGTTCTTC. Translated: CASSQGSGTSIYEQFF.

This chain joins TRBV12-5 and TRBJ1-2; D is possibly TRBD1 (5 bases). CDR1 is LGHNT, CDR2 FRNRAP, per germline. This CDR3 region has 13 residues. Trimming removed 1 base from V and 2 bases from J, with 5 bases in between. In DNA, the CDR3 is TGTGCTAGTGGTTTGGGGACAAACTATGGCTACACCTTC. Translating it yields CASGLGTNYGYTF.

The CDR3 DNA reads as TGTGCCAGCAGCTTACCAGGGGGAAACACTGAAGCTTTCTTT. This sequence encodes CASSLPGGNTEAFF. This chain links TRBV5-4 with TRBJ1-1, with 7 positions matching TRBD1. The ends lost 2 bases at V and 2 bases at J; junction bases unmatched: 3. Germline CDR1 reads SGHNT; CDR2 reads YYREEE (reference sequence). This CDR3 contains 14 residues.

J is TRBJ1-1 and V is TRBV2; 7 bases are a match to TRBD1. Germline CDR1 reads SNHLY; CDR2 reads FYNNEI. Trimming at V came to 6 bases and at J to 5 bases, leaving 3 bases not matched to a gene. The CDR3 is 12 residues long. In DNA form, the CDR3 reads TGTGCCAGCAGGACAGGGAGTACTGAAGCTTTCTTT. This codes for CASRTGSTEAFF.

The chain combines TRBV5-4 with TRBJ2-5; 10 bases are a match to TRBD1. Germline CDR1 is SGHNT and CDR2 is YYREEE (reference sequence). V was pared by 4 bases and J by 1 base, with 1 base of the junction left unmatched. The CDR3 length is 14 residues. CDR3: CASSRDRGQETQYF. The CDR3 region has the DNA TGTGCCAGCAGCAGGGACAGGGGCCAAGAGACCCAGTACTTC.

The chain links TRBV30 to TRBJ2-7; D might be TRBD1 (6 bases). Looked up from germline, CDR1 is GTSNPN and CDR2 is SVGIG (reference sequence). V lost 5 bases to trimming and J lost 4 bases, with 9 bases between them. The CDR3 extends over 11 amino acids. The CDR3 sequence: CAWGQGYEQYF. For the CDR3, the DNA is TGTGCCTGGGGCCAGGGGTACGAGCAGTACTTC.

The rearrangement joins TRBV13 to TRBJ2-2, with D tentatively TRBD1 (5 bases). The ends were cut back, 4 bases at V and 11 bases at J, with 14 bases in the middle. CDR1 is PRHDT, CDR2 FYEKMQ, per germline (reference sequence). This CDR3 spans 13 amino acids. The CDR3 DNA sequence: TGTGCCAGCAGCTCCCCCACAGGAGAAGAGCTGTTTTTT. It yields the protein CASSSPTGEELFF.

This chain's CDR3 is CSVGEVSGNTIYF. CDR3 nucleotides: TGCAGCGTTGGAGAGGTCAGTGGAAACACCATATATTTT. V gene TRBV29-1 combines with J gene TRBJ1-3; D is uncertain. The V and J ends lost 4 bases and 3 bases respectively, with 10 bases between them. The germline gives CDR1 SQVTM, CDR2 ANQGSEA. CDR3 length: 13 residues.

The chain recombines TRBV4-1 with TRBJ2-7; 7 nucleotides agree with TRBD1. J was trimmed by 3 bases and V by 0 bases; bases with no gene match: 8. Germline V gives CDR1 MGHRA, CDR2 YSYEKL. The CDR3 spans 16 residues. CDR3 sequence: CASSQDRWTGGYEQYF. For the CDR3, the DNA is TGCGCCAGCAGCCAAGATCGGTGGACAGGAGGCTACGAGCAGTACTTC.